The T cell receptor (beta chain) under discussion was sequenced for a study of T cell clusters in autoimmune cytopenias. The CDR3 length is 11 residues. CDR1 is SGHDT and CDR2 is YYEEEE in the germline V gene. TRB amplification used around 270 ng of peripheral blood genomic DNA. One tube held mixed TRB-A and TRB-B primer pools for touch-down PCR. TCRdb re-called the multiplex PCR reads and catalogs CDR3 proteins one per entry, DNA excluded. The sample table sets out fewer than 3,000 distinct CDR3 sequences. This clonotype is identified as medium-sized (0.01 to 0.1%) from frequency. J is TRBJ2-7 and V is TRBV5-6. The clonotype originates from a human donor with an autoimmune cytopenia, with autoimmune hepatitis or in good health (not recorded which). Sequencing was carried out using peripheral blood. The CDR3 loop reads CASSFGQEQYF.